Listed here are 3 T cell receptor beta chains from one sample, sequenced in a study of T cells after yellow fever vaccination. TCRdb re-analysed the 5' RACE reads in MiXCR, keeping a single row per CDR3 protein. The sample lists 150,000 to 200,000 distinct CDR3 sequences, about a tenth occurring once. Material: CD8+ T cells sorted from PBMCs, obtained 45 days after the yellow fever booster vaccination. These receptors originate from a man between 18 and 29 years old who received the YFV17D yellow fever vaccine.

The sample holds a few counts of this clonotype. This chain links TRBV7-9 with TRBJ2-6; possible D gene TRBD2, 6 bases. V shed 5 bases and J shed 4 bases, with 18 bases lying between them. From germline, CDR1 is SEHNR and CDR2 FQNEAQ (reference sequence). This CDR3 contains 17 residues. For the CDR3, the DNA is TGTGCCAGCAGCCCCCGAACGCGGGATTCCGGGGCCAACGTCCTGACTTTC. Its translation: CASSPRTRDSGANVLTF.

The CDR3 DNA sequence: TGTGCCAGCAGCCCAGGGGGCCCAAGGTCAGGGAATGGCTACACCTTC. Its protein is CASSPGGPRSGNGYTF. V is TRBV7-7 and J is TRBJ1-2, with 8 bases fitting TRBD1. Germline V gene sequence: CDR1 SSHAT, CDR2 FNYEAQ (reference sequence). This CDR3 has 16 amino acids. V trimming: 5 bases; J trimming: 6 bases; junction bases outside the gene matches: 14.

The V call is TRBV11-2, the J call TRBJ2-5, with a possible D match to TRBD2 (6 bases). The CDR3 is 14 amino acids. Trimming cost V 5 bases and J 5 bases, with 15 bases left between them. CDR1 SGHAT and CDR2 FQNNGV come from the germline V gene. The CDR3 nucleotides read TGTGCCAGCAGCGGTAGCGGTCCCGGGGAGACCCAGTACTTC. Translation: CASSGSGPGETQYF.